This TCR beta chain is from a study of blood T cell repertoires in COVID-19. Study-wide context: The cDNA or gDNA used as material had been derived from T cells, B-cell-depleted T cells, or PBMCs.

The V end lost 4 bases, the J end lost 4 bases, and 16 bases lay between the germline ends. CDR1 and CDR2 (germline): SEHNR, FQNEAQ (reference sequence). This CDR3 comprises 15 residues. The count of this clone is one. Categorization into cohorts depended on clinical history that participants reported. Authors' processing steps: Scientists estimated how many nucleated cells there were by amplifying reference gene primers. Measured with immunoSEQ multiplex PCR; TCRdb has only the in-frame clones, and not every one. V and J calls and clone size are copied from that table; D and trimming were computed from the DNA. The table shows about 320,000 clones, with around 90% occurring only once.

The receptor was isolated from a woman aged 30 to 39 who had recovered from COVID-19. The chain uses TRBV7-9 and TRBJ1-2, with a weak D call TRBD1 (5 bases). The sequenced sample consisted of PBMCs or T cells enriched from blood (not recorded which). The CDR3 is CASSYPRDSTYGYTF. CDR3 bases: TGTGCCAGCAGCTACCCAAGGGACTCAACCTATGGCTACACCTTC. The full variable domain, rest sourced from reference TRBV7-9 and TRBJ1-2, is DTGVSQNPRHKITKRGQNVTFRCDPISEHNRLYWYRQTLGQGPEFLTYFQNEAQLEKSRLLSDRFSAERPKGSFSTLEIQRTEQGDSAMYLCASSYPRDSTYGYTFGSGTRLTVV.